This entry lists 15 T cell receptor beta chains sequenced from one sample in a study of vaccination and CD4 T cells after COVID-19. The antigens of these receptors remain unknown. The treatment is: roughly 11-day PBMC culture with coronavirus spike peptide pools or control peptides (ViraFEST assay). An Oncomine TCR Beta short-read assay was used to sequence the DNA from cultured CD4+ T cells. TCRdb recomputed calls from the PCR reads with MiXCR, one row per CDR3 protein. Among under 6,000 distinct CDR3 sequences listed, less than 25% were seen once. Specimen: CD4+ T cells from blood, cultured in vitro. The receptors derive from a human donor who had recovered from COVID-19.

This clonotype was detected only once. This may arise from a read error, as a much more abundant clone is one base away. The V gene is TRBV7-8, the J gene TRBJ2-2; no clear D gene. Germline CDR1 and CDR2: SGHVS and FQNEAQ. V was trimmed by 1 base and J by 10 bases, leaving 16 bases between them. CDR3 length: 15 residues. CDR3 region: CASSLGPISPAELFF. CDR3 coding DNA: TGTGCCAGCAGCTTAGGTCCGATTAGCCCCGCGGAGCTGTTTTTT. Looking up the rest from reference TRBV7-8 and TRBJ2-2 gives the full variable domain: GAGVSQSPRYKVAKRGQDVALRCDPISGHVSLFWYQQALGQGPEFLTYFQNEAQLDKSGLPSDRFFAERPEGSVSTLKIQRTQQEDSAVYLCASSLGPISPAELFFGEGSRLTVL.

This clonotype was seen more than once but under ten times. The chain recombines TRBV10-3 with TRBJ2-5, with TRBD2 matching 7 bases. Trimming removed 6 bases from V and 5 bases from J; junction bases left unmatched: 6. CDR3 length equals 13 residues. From germline, CDR1 is ENHRY and CDR2 SYGVKD. The CDR3 sequence is CAISDRGGETQYF. CDR3 DNA: TGTGCCATCAGCGATCGGGGAGGGGAGACCCAGTACTTC.

In its sample, this clonotype was seen once. J is TRBJ1-5 and V is TRBV18; 8 bases line up with TRBD1. The CDR3 contains 16 residues. Germline trimming cut 2 bases from V and 10 bases from J; bases unmatched to any gene: 13. Per germline, CDR1 KGHSH and CDR2 LQKENI. The CDR3 loop reads CASSPATGARSQPQHF. For the CDR3, the DNA is TGTGCCAGCTCACCAGCGACAGGGGCTCGATCCCAACCCCAGCATTTT.

This clonotype was detected only a few times. This chain links TRBV6-1 with TRBJ1-5; 8 positions agree with TRBD1. With 8 bases clipped from V and 6 bases from J, the junction kept 9 bases outside the gene matches. This CDR3 spans 14 amino acids. Germline-derived CDR1 and CDR2 are MNHNS and SASEGT. The CDR3 protein is CASGTTGAIQPQHF. CDR3 nucleotides: TGTGCCAGCGGGACGACAGGGGCGATTCAGCCCCAGCATTTT.

Here the CDR3 DNA reads TGTGCCAGCAGCTATACTGATTGGGGCACTGAAGCTTTCTTT. It specifies CASSYTDWGTEAFF. V is TRBV9 and J is TRBJ1-1; D is undetermined. CDR1 SGDLS and CDR2 YYNGEE come from the germline V gene. The ends were cut back, 4 bases at V and 4 bases at J, with 14 bases in the middle. There are 14 residues in the CDR3.

The gene calls are TRBV12-3 or TRBV12-4 and TRBJ2-3; a possible D gene is TRBD1 (5 bases). The CDR3 loop spans 14 amino acids. The V end lost 2 bases, the J end lost 2 bases, and 8 bases lay between the germline ends. As DNA, the CDR3 is TGTGCCAGCAGTTTACGGACATTCACAGATACGCAGTATTTT. This translates into CASSLRTFTDTQYF.

This clonotype was detected only a few times. This rearrangement joins TRBV11-1 to TRBJ1-2, with D tentatively TRBD1 (5 bases). This CDR3 region has 14 residues. CDR1 and CDR2 (germline): SGHAT, FQDESV (reference sequence). Trimming left V 2 bases short and J 0 bases short, with 7 bases between. The CDR3 coding sequence is TGTGCCAGCAGCTTAATGACAGCTAACTATGGCTACACCTTC. It translates to CASSLMTANYGYTF.

V and J are TRBV4-1 and TRBJ1-2, with D maybe TRBD1 (5 bases). Per germline, CDR1 MGHRA and CDR2 YSYEKL. Trimming took off 0 bases at V and 8 bases at J, with 16 bases between the two ends. The CDR3 has 15 amino acids. The CDR3 bases are TGCGCCAGCAGCCAAGATCCCCCTTGGGGGAGCGGCTACACCTTC. Protein product: CASSQDPPWGSGYTF.

Only a few counts were recorded for this clonotype. This chain connects TRBV6-2 or TRBV6-3 to TRBJ2-7, with 8 bases identical to TRBD1. From germline, CDR1 is MNHEY and CDR2 SVGEGT. CDR3 length equals 14 residues. V was pared by 4 bases and J by 2 bases, with 4 bases of the junction left unmatched. The CDR3 loop is CASSWGQVTYEQYF. In DNA form, the CDR3 reads TGTGCCAGCAGTTGGGGACAGGTAACCTACGAGCAGTACTTC.

In this sample, this clonotype is medium-sized. V is TRBV6-4 and J is TRBJ1-1; 7 positions agree with TRBD1. Looked up from germline, CDR1 is MRHNA and CDR2 is SNTAGT. This CDR3 contains 15 residues. V shed 4 bases, J shed 6 bases, and the junction held 11 bases outside the gene matches. DNA of the CDR3: TGTGCCAGCAGTGGCCTGACAGGGTATGGCGCTGAAGCTTTCTTT. Protein: CASSGLTGYGAEAFF.

The gene calls are TRBV12-3 or TRBV12-4 and TRBJ2-1; perhaps D is TRBD1 or TRBD2 (5 bases each). Trimming took off 1 base at V and 15 bases at J, with 16 bases between the two ends. The CDR3 length is 13 residues. CDR3: CASSLEWGTFRFF. CDR3 sequence (DNA): TGTGCCAGCAGTTTAGAGTGGGGGACCTTTCGGTTCTTC.

By sample share, this clonotype is medium-sized. The gene calls are TRBV6-1 and TRBJ1-1; 8 nucleotides align to TRBD1. The ends lost 5 bases at V and 8 bases at J; junction bases unmatched: 4. There are 12 residues in the CDR3. CDR1 is MNHNS, CDR2 SASEGT, per germline. CDR3: CASSRDRIEAFF. DNA for the CDR3: TGTGCCAGCAGTCGGGACAGGATCGAAGCTTTCTTT.

This chain connects TRBV27 to TRBJ2-2; 7 bases agree with TRBD1. The CDR3 runs to 13 residues. Germline V gene sequence: CDR1 MNHEY, CDR2 SMNVEV (reference sequence). The junction had 3 bases not matched to a gene; V was cut back by 6 bases and J by 5 bases. CDR3 sequence: CASRAGGTGELFF. CDR3 coding DNA: TGTGCCAGCAGGGCAGGGGGAACCGGGGAGCTGTTTTTT.

This clonotype was found once. CDR3: CASSPAPGQQSSGNTIYF. The CDR3 DNA follows: TGCGCCAGCAGTCCTGCCCCGGGACAGCAGAGCTCTGGAAACACCATATATTTT. This chain connects TRBV10-2 to TRBJ1-3; 7 nucleotides agree with TRBD1. Trimming at V came to 5 bases and at J to 0 bases, leaving 13 bases not matched to a gene. The CDR3 runs 18 residues. The germline CDR1 and CDR2 sequences are WSHSY and SAAADI.

This clonotype was seen only a few times. The V gene is TRBV30, the J gene TRBJ1-5; 7 bases line up with TRBD1. The J segment lost 3 bases and the V segment lost 2 bases, leaving 7 bases of the junction unmatched. Germline CDR1 and CDR2: GTSNPN and SVGIG (reference sequence). The CDR3 runs 15 residues. CDR3 protein: CAWSRGDSNNQPQHF. CDR3 sequence (DNA): TGTGCCTGGAGTAGAGGGGACAGTAACAATCAGCCCCAGCATTTT.